These 20 T cell receptor beta chains originate from one sample sequenced in a study of blood T cell repertoires in COVID-19. Measured with immunoSEQ multiplex PCR; TCRdb has only the in-frame clones, and not every one. The top ten hold 0.95% to 1.3% of the sample, which has hundreds of thousands of clones, approximately 92% seen once. Material for sequencing was PBMCs or T cells enriched from blood (not recorded which). These TCRs come from a man aged 30 to 45 who had recovered from COVID-19.

The V and J genes are TRBV11-2 and TRBJ1-6; 7 nucleotides match TRBD1. With V trimmed by 1 base and J by 7 bases, 10 bases remained unmatched. The CDR3 length is 17 residues. The germline CDR1 and CDR2 sequences are SGHAT and FQNNGV. The CDR3 loop is CASSLGRTGAFNSPLHF. The CDR3 DNA reads TGTGCCAGCAGCTTAGGCCGAACAGGGGCGTTCAATTCACCCCTCCACTTT. Combining the CDR3 with reference TRBV11-2 and TRBJ1-6 gives the whole variable domain EAGVAQSPRYKIIEKRQSVAFWCNPISGHATLYWYQQILGQGPKLLIQFQNNGVVDDSQLPKDRFSAERLKGVDSTLKIQPAKLEDSAVYLCASSLGRTGAFNSPLHFGNGTRLTVT.

This clone has a handful of counts. CDR3 in DNA: TGCGCCAGCAGCACGGAGACAGGATTGGGGACTGAAGCTTTCTTT. Its translation is CASSTETGLGTEAFF. J is TRBJ1-1 and V is TRBV5-1, with D maybe TRBD1 (6 bases). The germline V gene has CDR1 SGHRS and CDR2 YFSETQ. The CDR3 has 15 residues. With 4 bases removed from V and 5 bases from J, the gap between germline ends came to 18 bases.

The CDR3 reads CATRQGGSYEQYF. CDR3 in DNA: TGTGCCACCAGACAGGGTGGCTCCTACGAGCAGTACTTC. The chain couples TRBV2 to TRBJ2-7; 7 nucleotides agree with TRBD1. CDR1 is SNHLY and CDR2 is FYNNEI in the germline V gene. The trim removed 10 bases at V and 0 bases at J, leaving 6 bases unmatched. The CDR3 is made up of 13 amino acids. Full variable domain (rest looked up from reference TRBV2 and TRBJ2-7): EPEVTQTPSHQVTQMGQEVILRCVPISNHLYFYWYRQILGQKVEFLVSFYNNEISEKSEIFDDQFSVERPDGSNFTLKIRSTKLEDSAMYFCATRQGGSYEQYFGPGTRLTVT.

There are a few counts of this clone. The chain has TRBV5-1 and TRBJ1-6; no firm D call. This CDR3 is built from 15 residues. Germline CDR1 reads SGHRS; CDR2 reads YFSETQ. Trimming removed 4 bases from V and 11 bases from J, with 19 bases in between. The chain's CDR3 is CASSGGLLSVAPLHF. DNA of the CDR3: TGCGCCAGCAGCGGCGGGCTGCTCAGCGTCGCACCCCTCCACTTT.

The V gene is TRBV27, the J gene TRBJ2-7; 16 bases map to TRBD2. This CDR3 region has 17 residues. The germline CDR1 and CDR2 sequences are MNHEY and SMNVEV (reference sequence). Trimming took 0 bases from V and 2 from J; bases not matched to a gene: 1. In DNA, the CDR3 is TGTGCCAGCAGTTTATCAGGGACTAGCGGGAGGGCCTACGAGCAGTACTTC. Translating gives CASSLSGTSGRAYEQYF.

This rearrangement joins TRBV28 to TRBJ2-7, with 9 bases lining up with TRBD1. The germline V gene has CDR1 MDHEN and CDR2 SYDVKM. The V and J ends lost 7 bases and 2 bases, in that order; junction bases with no gene match: 6. This CDR3 region has 14 residues. The CDR3 sequence is CASTPGTGPYEQYF. The CDR3 nucleotides are TGTGCCAGCACCCCGGGGACAGGGCCCTACGAGCAGTACTTC.

This sequence joins TRBV11-2 and TRBJ2-2; 11 nucleotides line up with TRBD2. Germline assignment: CDR1 SGHAT and CDR2 FQNNGV. CDR3 length equals 16 residues. The V and J ends lost 5 bases and 7 bases, in that order; junction bases with no gene match: 9. CDR3 loop: CASSPVAGGPGGELFF. The CDR3 DNA sequence: TGTGCCAGCAGCCCAGTAGCGGGAGGGCCCGGCGGGGAGCTGTTTTTT.

The chain joins TRBV5-1 to TRBJ2-7; possibly TRBD1 for D (6 bases). Germline V gene lookup returns CDR1 SGHRS and CDR2 YFSETQ. Trimming removed 6 bases at V and 2 bases at J, with 18 bases between. CDR3 size: 15 residues. The CDR3 region is CASNYGTNAPYEQYF. The CDR3 DNA sequence: TGCGCCAGCAACTACGGGACAAACGCCCCCTACGAGCAGTACTTC.

The chain links TRBV12-3 or TRBV12-4 to TRBJ2-1; D gene uncertain. The V end was cut by 3 bases, the J end by 5 bases, with 5 bases between. The CDR3 loop spans 12 amino acids. The CDR3 loop reads CASSFADNEQFF. In DNA, the CDR3 is TGTGCCAGCAGTTTCGCGGACAATGAGCAGTTCTTC.

In this sample, this clone turned up a few times. J is TRBJ1-2 and V is TRBV5-4; D gene uncertain. V lost 0 bases and J 3 bases, leaving 9 bases between the germline ends. From germline, CDR1 is SGHNT and CDR2 YYREEE (reference sequence). This CDR3 is 14 amino acids long. For the CDR3, the DNA is TGTGCCAGCAGCTTGGTCGGGATTGACTATGGCTACACCTTC. Protein: CASSLVGIDYGYTF.

This chain connects TRBV11-2 to TRBJ2-7; D remains ambiguous. Germline-derived CDR1 and CDR2 are SGHAT and FQNNGV. This CDR3 is built from 14 residues. The V gene lost 2 bases and the J gene lost 3 bases, with 11 bases spanning the gap. The CDR3 loop is CASSLFDSFYEQYF. The CDR3 nucleotides are TGTGCCAGCAGCTTATTCGACTCTTTCTACGAGCAGTACTTC.

The chain uses TRBV2 and TRBJ2-3, with 10 bases aligning to TRBD2. J gave up 3 bases and V 2 bases, and 5 bases lay outside the gene matches. Per germline, CDR1 SNHLY and CDR2 FYNNEI. This CDR3 contains 16 residues. CDR3 region: CASSERASGRTDTQYF. The CDR3 region has the DNA TGTGCCAGCAGTGAAAGGGCTAGCGGGAGAACAGATACGCAGTATTTT.

The rearrangement joins TRBV24-1 to TRBJ1-4; TRBD1 is a possible D gene (5 bases). The CDR3 length is 12 residues. The germline CDR1 and CDR2 sequences are KGHDR and SFDVKD. Trimming removed 6 bases from V and 7 bases from J, with 8 bases in between. DNA for the CDR3: TGTGCCACCAGTTCAGGGTCTGAAAAACTGTTTTTT. This gives the protein CATSSGSEKLFF.

As concerns this clone: The same CDR3 is also encoded by other DNA sequences in this sample. V and J are TRBV19 and TRBJ1-2; D not resolved. The V gene's germline CDR1 is LNHDA and CDR2 SQIVND (reference sequence). There are 12 residues in the CDR3. The V gene lost 3 bases and the J gene lost 3 bases, with 5 bases spanning the gap. The CDR3 sequence: CASSISDYGYTF. The CDR3 DNA reads as TGTGCCAGTAGTATCTCTGACTATGGCTACACCTTC.

This clone was counted once. This chain uses TRBV5-6 with TRBJ1-5; 9 nucleotides align to TRBD1. This CDR3 comprises 16 residues. Germline CDR1 SGHDT, CDR2 YYEEEE. After removal of 4 bases from V and 5 bases from J, the junction contained 10 bases not matched to a gene. The CDR3 region is CASSEQGQGWHQPQHF. CDR3 bases: TGTGCCAGCAGCGAGCAAGGACAGGGGTGGCATCAGCCCCAGCATTTT.

This chain links TRBV21-1 with TRBJ2-7; the table calls TRBD1, which could not be checked here. TRBV21-1 is assigned pseudogene status. The CDR3 runs to 17 residues. The CDR3 DNA reads TGTGCCAGCAGCTCACGTATCGGACAGGACATTTCCTACGAGCAGTACTTC. The encoded protein is CASSSRIGQDISYEQYF.

The chain combines TRBV28 with TRBJ2-1; 8 bases match TRBD2. Germline-derived CDR1 and CDR2 are MDHEN and SYDVKM. CDR3 length: 15 residues. The J segment lost 5 bases and the V segment lost 3 bases, leaving 6 bases of the junction unmatched. In DNA, the CDR3 is TGTGCCAGCAGTTTTGACACTAGCGGACACAATGAGCAGTTCTTC. It yields the protein CASSFDTSGHNEQFF. Based on the CDR3 plus reference TRBV28 and TRBJ2-1, the full variable domain is DVKVTQSSRYLVKRTGEKVFLECVQDMDHENMFWYRQDPGLGLRLIYFSYDVKMKEKGDIPEGYSVSREKKERFSLILESASTNQTSMYLCASSFDTSGHNEQFFGPGTRLTVL.

The chain links TRBV7-6 to TRBJ2-5; D might be TRBD1 (6 bases). The CDR3 runs 15 residues. V gave up 1 base and J gave up 5 bases, with 14 bases separating them. The V gene's germline CDR1 is SGHVS and CDR2 FNYEAQ. CDR3 bases: TGTGCCAGCAGCTTAGGATCAGGGGTGCGGGAGACCCAGTACTTC. Translation: CASSLGSGVRETQYF.

The chain combines TRBV28 with TRBJ2-5; 9 nucleotides agree with TRBD1. J gave up 5 bases and V 1 base, and 11 bases lay outside the gene matches. The CDR3 contains 17 residues. Germline CDR1 and CDR2: MDHEN and SYDVKM. The CDR3 protein is CASSLSGPGTGRETQYF. The CDR3 nucleotides read TGTGCCAGCAGTTTATCGGGGCCGGGGACAGGGCGGGAGACCCAGTACTTC. Together with reference TRBV28 and TRBJ2-5, the CDR3 gives the full variable domain: DVKVTQSSRYLVKRTGEKVFLECVQDMDHENMFWYRQDPGLGLRLIYFSYDVKMKEKGDIPEGYSVSREKKERFSLILESASTNQTSMYLCASSLSGPGTGRETQYFGPGTRLLVL.

The CDR3 loop is CASSQPSTGTSGRNEQFF. The DNA for the CDR3 is TGTGCCAGCAGCCAACCCAGTACCGGGACTAGCGGGAGGAATGAGCAGTTCTTC. The chain has TRBV4-2 and TRBJ2-1; TRBD2 matches 15 bases. The germline CDR1 and CDR2 sequences are LGHNA and YNFKEQ. The CDR3 is 18 amino acids. The J segment lost 7 bases and the V segment lost 2 bases, leaving 9 bases of the junction unmatched.